This T cell receptor (beta chain) originates from a study of metastatic and nonmetastatic thyroid tumors. Thyroid surgery was performed in patients who had received no treatment beforehand. TCRdb re-clonotyped the PCR reads through MiXCR. The repertoire holds 15,000 to 20,000 clones, with 22% as singletons. Germline V gives CDR1 LNHDA, CDR2 SQIVND (reference sequence). The CDR3 has 13 residues. This clone has more than one count but fewer than ten. One end of the junction fails to match germline, which may point to a read error. The source material was tumor tissue. The clonotype was recovered from a male donor with papillary thyroid cancer or a benign thyroid nodule (not recorded which). Some clones in this sample may be carry-over from other donors' samples. This chain joins TRBV19 and TRBJ2-2, with TRBD1 matching over 7 bases. The DNA for the CDR3 is TGCGCCAGTAGCCTGGGACAGCCCGGGGAGCTGTTTTTT. It translates to CASSLGQPGELFF.